Below are 6 T cell receptor beta chains sequenced from a single sample in a study of blood T cell repertoires in COVID-19. Data came from immunoSEQ multiplex PCR; TCRdb stores just in-frame clones and leaves some out. This repertoire shows about 110,000 clones, 85% found once; its top ten account for about 2%. Material for sequencing was peripheral blood. These receptors came from a human donor in a cohort sampled during active COVID-19.

DNA for the CDR3: TGCGCCAGCAGTGAGCCGGACAGCCCGGCCGAGGAGCCCCAGCATTTT. Its translation: CASSEPDSPAEEPQHF. The chain links TRBV10-1 to TRBJ1-5; weak D call: TRBD1 (6 bases). V gave up 2 bases and J gave up 8 bases, with 19 bases separating them. CDR1 is WNHNN, CDR2 SYGVQD, per germline (reference sequence). The CDR3 has 16 amino acids.

This clone was detected a few times. The CDR3 DNA sequence: TGTGCCAGCAGTTTCTTGACAGGAACTAATGAAAAACTGTTTTTT. It yields the protein CASSFLTGTNEKLFF. The chain joins TRBV27 to TRBJ1-4; the D gene is possibly TRBD1 (6 bases). In germline, CDR1 is MNHEY, CDR2 SMNVEV (reference sequence). With 3 bases removed from V and 1 base from J, the gap between germline ends came to 9 bases. The CDR3 consists of 15 residues.

This clone was counted only a few times. This chain joins TRBV19 and TRBJ1-5; D may be TRBD1 (6 bases). V lost 2 bases and J 6 bases, leaving 17 bases between the germline ends. This CDR3 contains 16 residues. Germline V gene lookup returns CDR1 LNHDA and CDR2 SQIVND (reference sequence). The CDR3 loop is CASSIMIPGVAQPQHF. CDR3 DNA sequence: TGTGCCAGTAGTATAATGATTCCAGGGGTCGCTCAGCCCCAGCATTTT.

The chain combines TRBV2 with TRBJ1-1; 7 nucleotides align to TRBD1. V dropped 6 bases and J dropped 1; count of bases not matched to a gene: 8. The CDR3 is made up of 15 amino acids. The germline CDR1 and CDR2 sequences are SNHLY and FYNNEI. CDR3 amino acids: CASRRQGPPNTEAFF. The CDR3 DNA is TGTGCCAGCAGGCGACAGGGTCCGCCGAACACTGAAGCTTTCTTT.

The chain carries TRBV11-2 and TRBJ1-5, with a possible D match to TRBD1 (5 bases). Germline CDR1 SGHAT, CDR2 FQNNGV. Trimming stripped 5 bases from V and 6 bases from J, with 14 bases between. The length of the CDR3 is 14 residues. The CDR3 is CASSTQGGSQPQHF. DNA of the CDR3: TGTGCCAGCAGCACCCAGGGAGGAAGTCAGCCCCAGCATTTT.

This clone was counted a single time. The genes are TRBV7-9 and TRBJ2-3; D is perhaps TRBD1 (5 bases). Deletions cut 5 bases from V and 2 bases from J, with 8 bases between. Looked up from germline, CDR1 is SEHNR and CDR2 is FQNEAQ (reference sequence). This CDR3 is built from 13 residues. CDR3 DNA sequence: TGTGCCAGCAGCCTGGACAACACAGATACGCAGTATTTT. It encodes CASSLDNTDTQYF.